The following is a T cell receptor beta chain sequence with its context. Treatment specified: roughly 18 received Ad26.COV2.S at low or high dose, single or two shots; 5 received placebo; per-sample allocation not given. Day 63 following the first vaccine or placebo injection was when the samples were taken. Only in-frame clones appear in the TCRdb table, and some are missing; sequencing was by immunoSEQ multiplex PCR. This repertoire shows a few hundred thousand clones, approximately 90% found once; its top ten account for about 4%. The data belong to a study of Ad26.COV2.S vaccination and SARS-CoV-2 variants. Germline V gene lookup returns CDR1 MNHEY and CDR2 SMNVEV (reference sequence). V lost 3 bases, J lost 2 bases, and 12 bases lay in between. This CDR3 spans 15 amino acids.

Material: peripheral blood, obtained in a trial of Ad26.COV2.S vaccine versus placebo. This TCR derives from a person aged 18-65 years who received the Ad26.COV2.S COVID-19 vaccine or a placebo. The chain has TRBV27 and TRBJ2-3; weak D call: TRBD2 (7 bases). In DNA form, the CDR3 reads TGTGCCAGCAGTTTTTCCGCGGGGGCCACAGATACGCAGTATTTT. It specifies CASSFSAGATDTQYF.